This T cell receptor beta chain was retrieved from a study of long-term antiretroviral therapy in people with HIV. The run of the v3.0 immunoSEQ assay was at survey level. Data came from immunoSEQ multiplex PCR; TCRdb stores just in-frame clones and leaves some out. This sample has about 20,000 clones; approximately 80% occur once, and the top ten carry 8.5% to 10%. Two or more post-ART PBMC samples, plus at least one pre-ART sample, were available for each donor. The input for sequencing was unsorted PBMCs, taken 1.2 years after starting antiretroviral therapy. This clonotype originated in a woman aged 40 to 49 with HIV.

The CDR3 reads CASSEGMGRGYTF. CDR3 in DNA: TGTGCCAGCAGTGAGGGAATGGGGAGGGGCTACACCTTC. The chain couples TRBV2 to TRBJ1-2, with D hard to call. V was cut by 3 bases and J by 8 bases, with 13 bases left in between. The length of the CDR3 is 13 residues. Germline V gives CDR1 SNHLY, CDR2 FYNNEI.